This paragraph reports one T cell receptor (beta chain). What it binds is unknown. The data stem from a study of cytomegalovirus exposure and HLA in healthy donors. Study-level information: In a previous analysis, nearly 120 million unique TCR beta sequences were found from 150 million to 200 million T cells. Study-level findings and limits: In an earlier analysis, about 87% or about 30%: the productive usage of most TCR beta V segments. Solely CMV serostatus was available to characterize immune exposure.

V trimming: 0 bases; J trimming: 4 bases; junction bases outside the gene matches: 14. CDR3 length: 18 residues. Germline CDR1 reads SGDLS; CDR2 reads YYNGEE. The study ran its PCR with 60 Vbeta and 13 Jbeta primers. Produced via immunoSEQ multiplex PCR; TCRdb's table is partial and in-frame only. The sample shows 120,000 or so clones, approximately 80% of them seen only once. The sequenced material came from PBMCs. The chain combines TRBV9 with TRBJ1-2; 8 bases match TRBD1. This clonotype originated in a man in his fifties in good health and CMV-seronegative. The DNA for the CDR3 is TGTGCCAGCAGCGTAGATCGGCAGGGGGCGCCTCACGTCTATGGCTACACCTTC. Protein: CASSVDRQGAPHVYGYTF. Combining the CDR3 with reference TRBV9 and TRBJ1-2 gives the whole variable domain DSGVTQTPKHLITATGQRVTLRCSPRSGDLSVYWYQQSLDQGLQFLIQYYNGEERAKGNILERFSAQQFPDLHSELNLSSLELGDSALYFCASSVDRQGAPHVYGYTFGSGTRLTVV.